The sequence of this T cell receptor (beta chain) was determined in a study of cytomegalovirus exposure and HLA in healthy donors. With regard to this clone: Its antigen is undetermined.

Sequencing used immunoSEQ multiplex PCR; TCRdb keeps in-frame clones, though not all of them. The table has some 140,000 clones, about 91% seen once. The germline V gene encodes CDR1 SGHNT and CDR2 YYREEE (reference sequence). V trimming: 0 bases; J trimming: 8 bases; junction bases outside the gene matches: 9. This CDR3 has 15 residues. Study-wide results and limits: Rarity characterized most TCR sequences, yet some public TCRs appeared in many donors.

The specimen sequenced was PBMCs. The receptor's source is a woman between 18 and 29 years old in good health and CMV-seropositive. V gene TRBV5-4 combines with J gene TRBJ1-2, with 8 bases aligning to TRBD1. CDR3 bases: TGTGCCAGCAGCTTGGTGTGGACAGGGTTTCAAGGCTACACCTTC. This translates into CASSLVWTGFQGYTF.